The entry below describes one T cell receptor beta chain. Its antigen is not known. This record comes from a study of identifying expanded T cells in peripheral blood. Overall study results and limits: About 1.2 clones differed between technical replicates, versus about 15 and 19 over time. Approximately two-week clone count variance significantly increased as total template count grew.

TCRdb's table, derived via immunoSEQ multiplex PCR, lists solely in-frame clones and lacks some. This sample has 130,000 or so clones, with 84% found just once. Deletions cut 3 bases from V and 0 bases from J, with 16 bases between. The CDR3 length is 17 residues. Germline-derived CDR1 and CDR2 are SGHRS and YFSETQ. During the collection period, no donor immune events like infections were recorded. The sequence derives from a person between 18 and 75 years old in good health. The rearrangement joins TRBV5-1 to TRBJ1-3; D gene uncertain. Sequencing was performed on blood. The CDR3 nucleotides are TGCGCCAGCAGCTCTGACAAGGTTCGACTCTCTGGAAACACCATATATTTT. Translated: CASSSDKVRLSGNTIYF.